Below, one T cell receptor (beta chain) is given with its context. Deletions cut 0 bases from V and 1 base from J, with 12 bases between. Per germline, CDR1 LGHNA and CDR2 YSLEER. There are 16 residues in the CDR3. Authors' processing steps: The assay estimated nucleated cells by amplifying reference gene primers. The data were produced by immunoSEQ multiplex PCR, yet TCRdb's version contains in-frame clones alone and is incomplete. The V and J calls and the clone size are those of that table, but D and trimming were determined from the DNA. This sample yields 50,000 to 75,000 clones, of which 70% to 90% are seen a single time; roughly 6.6% belongs to the top ten. The data belong to a study of blood T cell repertoires in COVID-19. Study-wide background: Samples representing acute and convalescent COVID-19 were sourced from the United States, Italy and Spain. PBMCs, B-cell-depleted T cells, or T cells provided the cDNA or gDNA that made up the material.

V usage is TRBV4-3 and J usage is TRBJ1-1; maybe TRBD1 (5 bases). The receptor's source is a man aged 60-69 years with acute or convalescent COVID-19. The sample comprised peripheral blood. The CDR3 is CASSQDRGEENTEAFF. The CDR3 DNA follows: TGCGCCAGCAGCCAAGACCGGGGGGAGGAGAACACTGAAGCTTTCTTT.